These T cell receptor beta chains were read from a single sample in a study of shared clonotypes between healthy human individuals. Method: immunoSEQ multiplex PCR; TCRdb's copy keeps in-frame clones and lacks some. The repertoire holds over a million clones, with roughly 95% as singletons. Sequencing was carried out using naive CD4+ T cells sorted from blood. These receptors all stem from a man aged 25 to 40 in good health. Both conserved end residues are part of each CDR3.

J gene: TRBJ2-7
CDR3 length: 13
V gene: TRBV19
CDR3 protein: CASSTDRGATGYF

J gene: TRBJ1-4
CDR3 length: 14
V gene: TRBV7-9
CDR3 protein: CASSFAGHNEKLFF

J gene: TRBJ1-2
CDR3 length: 12
V gene: TRBV28
CDR3 protein: CASSDTGRSYTF

J gene: TRBJ2-6
CDR3 length: 15
V gene: TRBV30
CDR3 protein: CAWSVGRTGANVLTF

J gene: TRBJ2-7
CDR3 length: 19
V gene: TRBV5-1
CDR3 protein: CASSRLISQQGQKSYEQYF

J gene: TRBJ2-1
CDR3 length: 16
V gene: TRBV11-2
CDR3 protein: CASSFSELGELNEQFF

J gene: TRBJ2-1
CDR3 length: 18
V gene: TRBV27
CDR3 protein: CASSLSPASGSSYNEQFF

J gene: TRBJ2-5
CDR3 length: 16
V gene: TRBV5-6
CDR3 protein: CASSAGSRTYEETQYF

J gene: TRBJ1-1
CDR3 length: 14
V gene: TRBV18
CDR3 protein: CASSPGGVGTEAFF

J gene: TRBJ1-4
CDR3 length: 14
V gene: TRBV28
CDR3 protein: CASSSNRGQEKLFF

J gene: TRBJ1-2
CDR3 length: 13
V gene: TRBV18
CDR3 protein: CASSPQENYGYTF

J gene: TRBJ2-1
CDR3 length: 15
V gene: TRBV5-1
CDR3 protein: CASLDSGREENEQFF

J gene: TRBJ2-5
CDR3 length: 14
V gene: TRBV28
CDR3 protein: CASQLNPPQETQYF

J gene: TRBJ1-1
CDR3 length: 14
V gene: TRBV5-6
CDR3 protein: CASSLGAGITEAFF

J gene: TRBJ2-2
CDR3 length: 16
V gene: TRBV7-2
CDR3 protein: CASSHPRLAGVGELFF

J gene: TRBJ2-7
CDR3 length: 12
V gene: TRBV6-1
CDR3 protein: CASKDPLVNPTW

J gene: TRBJ1-3
CDR3 length: 16
V gene: TRBV28
CDR3 protein: CASSLFRDSAGNTIYF

J gene: TRBJ2-2
CDR3 length: 16
V gene: TRBV18
CDR3 protein: CASSFSRGTGTGELFF

J gene: TRBJ2-7
CDR3 length: 19
V gene: TRBV19
CDR3 protein: CAIDGLAGVRVQSSYEQYF

J gene: TRBJ2-3
CDR3 length: 16
V gene: TRBV7-2
CDR3 protein: CASSLGASGDLDTQYF

J gene: TRBJ2-1
CDR3 length: 9
V gene: TRBV20-1
CDR3 protein: CSAGDEQFF

J gene: TRBJ1-4
CDR3 length: 14
V gene: TRBV29-1
CDR3 protein: CSVQDSATNEKLFF

J gene: TRBJ2-7
CDR3 length: 12
V gene: TRBV30
CDR3 protein: CAWSIQGHEQYF

J gene: TRBJ2-7
CDR3 length: 15
V gene: TRBV7-2
CDR3 protein: CASSFPGRVGYEQYF

J gene: TRBJ2-1
CDR3 length: 14
V gene: TRBV27
CDR3 protein: CASSFGHTYNEQFF

J gene: TRBJ2-7
CDR3 length: 14
V gene: TRBV23-1
CDR3 protein: CASSQWGNSYEQYF

J gene: TRBJ1-5
CDR3 length: 16
V gene: TRBV4-3
CDR3 protein: CASSQGRGYSNQPQHF

J gene: TRBJ2-7
CDR3 length: 16
V gene: TRBV7-2
CDR3 protein: CASSPHRVQGSYEQYF

J gene: TRBJ2-7
CDR3 length: 15
V gene: TRBV11-2
CDR3 protein: CASSPTERPSYEQYF